This T cell receptor (beta chain) was identified during a study of cytomegalovirus exposure and HLA in healthy donors. PCR used 60 Vbeta primers and 13 Jbeta primers. Generated by immunoSEQ multiplex PCR, the TCRdb table keeps only in-frame clones and is missing some. The sample lists 85,000 to 120,000 clones, about 76% occurring once. The germline V gene has CDR1 MDHEN and CDR2 SYDVKM. After removal of 6 bases from V and 0 bases from J, the junction contained 10 bases not matched to a gene. The length of the CDR3 is 17 residues. V gene TRBV28 combines with J gene TRBJ2-2; the match to TRBD1 covers 7 bases. Sequenced sample: PBMCs. The receptor was isolated from a woman aged 50 to 60 in good health and CMV-seropositive. CDR3: CASRVLQGFANTGELFF. As DNA, the CDR3 is TGTGCCAGCAGAGTTTTACAGGGGTTTGCGAACACCGGGGAGCTGTTTTTT.